This T cell receptor beta chain came from a study of CD8 T cells in ankylosing spondylitis. Study-wide results and limits: Relatively scarce in peripheral blood, disease-linked clones were CD8+.

Germline V CDR1 and CDR2: SQVTM, ANQGSEA. The CDR3 runs 14 residues. Trimming cost V 6 bases and J 1 base, with 14 bases left between them. As the method for making TCR beta libraries, quantitative 5'-RACE with molecular barcodes was used. TCRdb re-called the 5' RACE reads with MiXCR, one entry per CDR3 protein. The data hold approximately 300,000 distinct CDR3 sequences, with roughly 20% observed a single time. As to this clonotype: Its antigen is not identified.

The clonotype was recovered from a male donor with ankylosing spondylitis or in good health (not recorded which). The chain links TRBV29-1 to TRBJ2-3; a possible D gene is TRBD2 (7 bases). Sample: blood, either unsorted or a sorted T cell fraction (not recorded which). The CDR3 is CSVHRAGGTDTQYF. CDR3 sequence (DNA): TGCAGCGTCCACAGGGCGGGGGGCACAGATACGCAGTATTTT.